This entry describes one T cell receptor beta chain. What it binds is unknown. CDR1 is DFQATT and CDR2 is SNEGSKA in the germline V gene (reference sequence). J was trimmed by 3 bases and V by 3 bases; bases with no gene match: 12. The CDR3 contains 16 residues. This entry comes from a study of identical twins. General study results and limits: In cord blood, abundant beta clonotypes had fewer insertions; memory showed no trend.

TCRdb used MiXCR to reprocess the 5' RACE reads, holding one entry per CDR3 protein. The sample lists 500,000 or so distinct CDR3 sequences, roughly a fifth seen once, with 0.75% to 0.95% in the top ten. These records were also assigned to another study, of T cells expressing NK-cell markers.

The sequenced material came from CD4+ T cells sorted from blood. The V and J genes are TRBV20-1 and TRBJ2-3, with 7 positions matching TRBD2. The clonotype comes from a woman aged 18-35 years in good health. This CDR3 is CSASSPTGGGTDTQYF. The CDR3 DNA follows: TGCAGTGCTAGCTCCCCCACGGGAGGCGGGACAGATACGCAGTATTTT.